A single TCR beta chain is shown here with its context. CDR1 and CDR2 from the germline V gene are MNHEY and SVGAGI. CDR3 size: 15 residues. Trimming left V 2 bases short and J 5 bases short, with 12 bases between. In the original workflow: Reference gene primers were amplified, and this amplification served to estimate nucleated cell counts. Here immunoSEQ multiplex PCR was the method, and the copy in TCRdb shows in-frame clones only, minus some. V and J calls and clone size come straight from that table; D and trimming were deduced from the DNA. The sample lists 200,000 or so clones; around 80% were seen once. This sample stems from a study of blood T cell repertoires in COVID-19.

The receptor was isolated from a woman in her 70s with acute or convalescent COVID-19. This chain joins TRBV6-5 and TRBJ2-2; the D gene is possibly TRBD2 (7 bases). Sequencing used peripheral blood. DNA for the CDR3: TGTGCCAGCAGTTACGGGGCGGGGGCAACCGGGGAGCTGTTTTTT. It is translated as CASSYGAGATGELFF.